This T cell receptor (beta chain) originates from a study of blood T cell repertoires in COVID-19. At the level of the study: COVID-19 samples collected from the United States, Italy and Spain covered acute and convalescent phases. PBMCs, B-cell-depleted T cells, or T cells provided the cDNA or gDNA that made up the material.

This CDR3 spans 18 amino acids. V lost 0 bases, J lost 9 bases, and 24 bases lay in between. Measured with immunoSEQ multiplex PCR; TCRdb has only the in-frame clones, and not every one. The sample consists of 300,000 to 350,000 clones, roughly 89% of them appearing once. Donors were grouped by their self-reported clinical history. Recovered Cohort 3 donors showed two negative PCRs, clearance, or symptom resolution. Source material: PBMCs or T cells enriched from blood (not recorded which). This sequence joins TRBV23-1 and TRBJ2-4; a weak D match, TRBD1 (6 bases). TRBV23-1 is recorded as an ORF, its role being uncertain. The receptor comes from a woman between 18 and 30 years old who had recovered from COVID-19. This CDR3 is CASSQSGSSQGCLAIQYF. CDR3 in DNA: TGCGCCAGCAGTCAATCGGGGTCATCACAGGGTTGTCTGGCCATTCAGTACTTC.